The 23 T cell receptor beta chains below were found in one sample sequenced in a study of tumor-infiltrating lymphocytes in primary liver carcinoma. DNA and RNA were both co-extracted from approximately 20-30 mg of bulk tissue that had not been sorted. TCR beta cDNA was prepared out of 500 ng total RNA by means of a constant-region primer. Slightly modified ARM-PCR with three nested multiplex PCR rounds yielded TCR beta libraries. Amplification in the first two PCR rounds was performed using TRBV1-TRBV30 forward primers and a C-beta reverse primer for 10 cycles each. TCRdb analysed the multiplex PCR reads with MiXCR anew, one entry per CDR3 protein. The data show roughly 70,000 distinct CDR3 sequences, about 71% seen once. Sample: liver tumor tissue from sampling region 4. Subset defined: tumor region T4, right-lateral pole. These receptors came from a man aged 40-49 years with primary liver carcinoma and hepatitis B virus infection.

The chain employs TRBV7-3 and TRBJ2-7; maybe TRBD2 (6 bases). The germline V gene encodes CDR1 SGHTA and CDR2 FQGTGA. Deletions cut 4 bases from V and 5 bases from J, with 18 bases between. The CDR3 totals 15 residues. For the CDR3, the DNA is TGTGCCAGCAGCTCCGGCCCGGGGGACCCAGACGAGCAGTACTTC. The encoded protein is CASSSGPGDPDEQYF.

This clonotype was seen a few times. Germline is not matched at one junction end, which may reflect a read error. This sequence joins TRBV7-8 and TRBJ2-7; D is unresolved. Germline CDR1 SGHVS, CDR2 FQNEAQ. The CDR3 sequence is 13 residues long. CDR3 coding DNA: TGTGCCAGCAGCGTCGGACGCGTCTCCGAGCACTACTTC. This codes for CASSVGRVSEHYF.

This clonotype was observed at least ten times. The chain couples TRBV5-1 to TRBJ2-3; 8 bases fit TRBD2. CDR1 and CDR2 from the germline V gene are SGHRS and YFSETQ. The length of the CDR3 is 14 residues. After removal of 3 bases from V and 3 bases from J, the junction contained 3 bases not matched to a gene. The CDR3 DNA reads TGCGCCAGCAGCTCCGGACTAGCAACAGATACGCAGTATTTT. It encodes CASSSGLATDTQYF.

Many counts were recorded for this clonotype. CDR3 protein: CASSPLGGTYEQYF. The CDR3 DNA reads as TGCGCCAGCAGCCCCCTCGGCGGGACATACGAGCAGTACTTC. V and J are TRBV5-1 and TRBJ2-7, with D possibly called TRBD1 or TRBD2 (6 bases each). The CDR3 sequence is 14 residues long. From germline, CDR1 is SGHRS and CDR2 YFSETQ. V lost 4 bases and J lost 4, with 15 bases in between. The variable domain in full, completed from reference TRBV5-1 and TRBJ2-7, reads KAGVTQTPRYLIKTRGQQVTLSCSPISGHRSVSWYQQTPGQGLQFLFEYFSETQRNKGNFPGRFSGRQFSNSRSEMNVSTLELGDSALYLCASSPLGGTYEQYFGPGTRLTVT.

In regard to this clonotype: A clone one base away is much larger, so this may be a read error. V is TRBV4-1 and J is TRBJ2-3, with 7 bases aligning to TRBD2. Per the germline V gene, CDR1 is MGHRA and CDR2 is YSYEKL. The CDR3 runs 15 residues. The CDR3 sequence: CASSPWGGSADTLYF. The DNA of the CDR3 is TGCGCCAGCAGCCCCTGGGGGGGGTCGGCAGATACGCTGTATTTT.

This clonotype was recorded at least ten times. The chain recombines TRBV5-1 with TRBJ1-1, with D possibly matching TRBD1 (6 bases). The CDR3 sequence is 15 residues long. In germline, CDR1 is SGHRS, CDR2 YFSETQ. V was shortened by 0 bases and J by 3 bases, with 12 bases between the two germline ends. CDR3 in amino acids: CASSLVGGLHTEAFF. The CDR3, as DNA: TGCGCCAGCAGCTTGGTGGGGGGCCTGCACACTGAAGCTTTCTTT.

The V gene is TRBV11-2, the J gene TRBJ1-1; D not certain. This CDR3 spans 16 amino acids. CDR1 and CDR2 from the germline V gene are SGHAT and FQNNGV. The CDR3 sequence is CAGSPSRRLVNTEAFF. Written as DNA, the CDR3 is TGTGCAGGCAGCCCATCCAGGAGGTTGGTGAACACTGAAGCTTTCTTT.

This clonotype was recorded a few times. It may be a read error: a sequence one base away is much more abundant. This sequence joins TRBV7-9 and TRBJ1-1; possible D gene TRBD1, 6 bases. Germline V lookup: CDR1 SEHNR, CDR2 FQNEAQ (reference sequence). This CDR3 contains 14 residues. As DNA, the CDR3 is TGTGCCAGCAGCTTCCTTCAGGGGAACACTGAATCTTTCTTT. Translated: CASSFLQGNTESFF. Together with reference TRBV7-9 and TRBJ1-1, the CDR3 gives the full variable domain: DTGVSQNPRHKITKRGQNVTFRCDPISEHNRLYWYRQTLGQGPEFLTYFQNEAQLEKSRLLSDRFSAERPKGSFSTLEIQRTEQGDSAMYLCASSFLQGNTESFFGQGTRLTVV.

Points on this clonotype: This may be a read error: a much more frequent sequence differs by one nucleotide. This sequence joins TRBV11-2 and TRBJ2-2, with D possibly matching TRBD2 (5 bases). The CDR3 covers 12 residues. Germline CDR1 and CDR2: SGHAT and FQNNGV. The CDR3 reads CASNFWAGELFF. CDR3 DNA: TGTGCCAGCAACTTCTGGGCCGGGGAGTTGTTTTTT.

This clonotype was detected a few times. A read error may be the cause here, since a much bigger clone is one base away. The rearrangement uses TRBV7-9 and TRBJ2-3; tentatively, D is TRBD2 (5 bases). This CDR3 has 17 amino acids. Germline V gene data show CDR1 as SEHNR and CDR2 as FQNEAQ (reference sequence). V lost 5 bases and J lost 0, with 18 bases in between. CDR3 DNA sequence: TGTGCCAGCAGCCATTGGGGAGTAGCGTTAAGCACAGATACGCAGTATTTT. The encoded protein is CASSHWGVALSTDTQYF.

The chain couples TRBV12-3 or TRBV12-4 to TRBJ1-4; D ambiguous. The length of the CDR3 is 12 residues. Trimming pared 9 bases from V and 5 bases from J, leaving 10 bases between. CDR3 protein: CASTCRNEKLFF. The CDR3 DNA reads as TGTGCCAGTACTTGTAGAAATGAAAAACTGTTTTTT.

A note on this clonotype: Germline is not matched at one junction end, which may reflect a read error. V gene TRBV11-2 combines with J gene TRBJ1-2; D is unclear. The CDR3 covers 13 residues. Germline CDR1 reads SGHAT; CDR2 reads FQNNGV. The CDR3 sequence: CTSNLGARYGYTF. CDR3 sequence (DNA): TGTACCAGCAACTTAGGAGCTAGATATGGCTACACCTTC.

This clonotype was detected a few times. The conserved final phenylalanine or tryptophan is absent from the CDR3, which likely points to a read error. The chain carries TRBV14 and TRBJ2-3, with D unclear. CDR1 is SGHDN and CDR2 is FVKESK in the germline V gene. The CDR3 contains 13 residues. V was cut by 4 bases and J by 6 bases, with 11 bases left in between. CDR3 sequence (DNA): TGTGCCAGCAGCCGAGGATACACTGATACGCAGTATCTT. It is translated as CASSRGYTDTQYL.

Concerning this clonotype itself: This CDR3 fails to terminate in the conserved phenylalanine or tryptophan, so it likely reflects a read error. This rearrangement joins TRBV4-3 to TRBJ2-1; D call uncertain. This CDR3 is built from 16 residues. The germline V and J ends were trimmed by 3 bases and 4 bases, with 16 bases remaining between them. Germline values: CDR1 LGHNA, CDR2 YSLEER. CDR3 sequence reads: CASSHDRVDTYNEQFL. DNA of the CDR3: TGCGCCAGCAGCCATGATAGAGTAGACACATACAATGAGCAGTTCTTA.

This clonotype was seen just once. Because the CDR3 is missing its conserved closing phenylalanine or tryptophan, this is likely a read error. The chain employs TRBV6-2 or TRBV6-3 and TRBJ1-1; D remains unclear. The CDR3 covers 13 residues. The V gene's germline CDR1 is MNHEY and CDR2 SVGEGT. Here the CDR3 DNA reads TGTGCCACCAGTTCCCCCCTTCGTACTGAAGCTTTCTAT. The encoded protein is CATSSPLRTEAFY.

Turning to this clonotype: A read error may account for a junction end that differs from germline. V usage is TRBV6-1 and J usage is TRBJ2-4, with 9 bases matching TRBD1. This CDR3 has 14 residues. Looked up from germline, CDR1 is MNHNS and CDR2 is SASEGT. The CDR3 reads CDSDRGSSQNIQYF. The CDR3 region has the DNA TGTGACAGCGACAGGGGGTCATCCCAAAACATTCAGTACTTC.

Concerning this clonotype itself: The CDR3 ends on some other residue instead of the conserved phenylalanine or tryptophan, so this is likely a read error. This rearrangement joins TRBV28 to TRBJ2-5; D might be TRBD2 (6 bases). This CDR3 has 14 residues. Germline loops: CDR1 MDHEN, CDR2 SYDVKM. The V end was cut by 0 bases, the J end by 3 bases, with 8 bases between. The CDR3 DNA reads as TGTGCCAGCAGTTTATGGGCGGGGAAAGAGACCCAGTACTCC. This gives the protein CASSLWAGKETQYS.

The chain employs TRBV19 and TRBJ2-5, with 13 bases lining up with TRBD2. Trimming at V came to 1 base and at J to 5 bases, leaving 4 bases not matched to a gene. CDR3 size: 16 residues. Germline V gene lookup returns CDR1 LNHDA and CDR2 SQIVND (reference sequence). This CDR3 reads CASSIARLAGGETQYF. The CDR3 DNA is TGTGCCAGTAGTATAGCCAGACTAGCGGGAGGCGAGACCCAGTACTTC.

In the case of this clonotype: A much larger clonotype is one base distant, so this may be a read error. The V gene is TRBV28, the J gene TRBJ1-1; the match to TRBD1 covers 7 bases. From germline, CDR1 is MDHEN and CDR2 SYDVKM. This CDR3 is built from 14 residues. The chain's CDR3 is CASTSGQTNTEDFF. Here the CDR3 DNA reads TGTGCCAGCACCTCGGGACAGACGAACACTGAAGATTTCTTT.

On this clonotype: This may come from a read error, since a much larger clone is one base off. The gene calls are TRBV12-3 or TRBV12-4 and TRBJ2-1, with 10 bases that match TRBD2. The CDR3 runs to 17 residues. The V and J ends lost 7 bases and 6 bases, in that order; junction bases with no gene match: 15. CDR3 in amino acids: CASTKNTPGLATNEQFF. The CDR3 nucleotides read TGTGCCAGCACCAAAAATACCCCGGGACTAGCGACCAATGAGCAGTTCTTC.

Remarks on this clonotype: One end of the junction fails to match germline, which may point to a read error. The chain couples TRBV11-2 to TRBJ1-2; D perhaps matches TRBD1 (6 bases). Germline CDR1 and CDR2: SGHAT and FQNNGV. The CDR3 has 15 residues. CDR3 nucleotides: TGTGCCAGTAGCTATACTGGGGGCTCCTCCCCTGACTACACCTTC. Translation: CASSYTGGSSPDYTF.

This clonotype was detected a few times. The chain uses TRBV6-2 or TRBV6-3 and TRBJ2-7, with 13 bases lining up with TRBD2. Germline V lookup: CDR1 MNHEY, CDR2 SVGEGT. The junction had 8 bases not matched to a gene; V was cut back by 6 bases and J by 6 bases. This CDR3 has 15 amino acids. The CDR3 sequence: CASRQGLAGSSEQYF. The CDR3 nucleotides are TGTGCCAGCAGACAGGGACTAGCGGGATCAAGCGAGCAGTACTTC.

This clonotype was observed many times. V is TRBV6-1 and J is TRBJ1-2; D uncertain. The length of the CDR3 is 13 residues. With 1 base removed from V and 2 bases from J, the gap between germline ends came to 5 bases. Looked up from germline, CDR1 is MNHNS and CDR2 is SASEGT. DNA of the CDR3: TGTGCCAGCAGTGAAGTTCCAAACTATGGCTACACCTTC. As protein: CASSEVPNYGYTF.